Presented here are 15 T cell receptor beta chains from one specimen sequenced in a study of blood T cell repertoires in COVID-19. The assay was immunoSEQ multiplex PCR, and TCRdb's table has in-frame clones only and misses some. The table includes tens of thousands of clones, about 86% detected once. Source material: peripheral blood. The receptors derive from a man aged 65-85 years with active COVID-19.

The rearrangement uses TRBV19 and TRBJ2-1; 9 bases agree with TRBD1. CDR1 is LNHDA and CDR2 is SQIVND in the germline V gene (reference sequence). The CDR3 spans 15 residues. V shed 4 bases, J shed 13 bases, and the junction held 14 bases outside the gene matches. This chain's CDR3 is CASSTPGQGSVYQFF. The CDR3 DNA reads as TGTGCCAGTAGTACACCGGGACAGGGAAGTGTTTATCAGTTCTTC. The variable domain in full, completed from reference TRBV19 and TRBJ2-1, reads DGGITQSPKYLFRKEGQNVTLSCEQNLNHDAMYWYRQDPGQGLRLIYYSQIVNDFQKGDIAEGYSVSREKKESFPLTVTSAQKNPTAFYLCASSTPGQGSVYQFFGPGTRLTVL.

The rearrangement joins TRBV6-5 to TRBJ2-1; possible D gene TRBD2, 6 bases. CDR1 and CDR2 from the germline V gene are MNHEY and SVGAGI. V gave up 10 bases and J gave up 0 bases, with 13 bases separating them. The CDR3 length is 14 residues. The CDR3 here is CATPRESSYNEQFF. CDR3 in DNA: TGTGCCACCCCCCGGGAGAGCTCCTACAATGAGCAGTTCTTC.

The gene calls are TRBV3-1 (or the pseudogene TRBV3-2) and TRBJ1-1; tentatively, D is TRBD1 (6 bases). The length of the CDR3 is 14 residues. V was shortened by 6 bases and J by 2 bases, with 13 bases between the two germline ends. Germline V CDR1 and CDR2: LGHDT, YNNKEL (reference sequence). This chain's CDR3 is CASRQQDRNTEAFF. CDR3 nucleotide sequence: TGTGCCAGCAGGCAACAGGACAGAAACACTGAAGCTTTCTTT.

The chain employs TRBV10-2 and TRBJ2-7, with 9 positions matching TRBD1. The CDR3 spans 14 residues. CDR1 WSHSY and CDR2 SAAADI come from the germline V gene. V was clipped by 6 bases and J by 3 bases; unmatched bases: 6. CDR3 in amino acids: CASRGPGQGYEQYF. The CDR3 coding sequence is TGCGCCAGCAGGGGTCCGGGACAGGGCTACGAGCAGTACTTC.

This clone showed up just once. CDR3 DNA sequence: TGTGCCAGCAGTGACGGACTAGCGGGGGCCGCCTACGAGCAGTACTTC. This gives the protein CASSDGLAGAAYEQYF. The chain combines TRBV2 with TRBJ2-7; 13 bases are shared with TRBD2. V gave up 3 bases and J gave up 2 bases; unmatched junction bases: 4. The CDR3 sequence is 16 residues long. Germline loops: CDR1 SNHLY, CDR2 FYNNEI.

The CDR3, as DNA: TGTGCCAGTAGCAGGACAACTAATGAAAAACTGTTTTTT. It is translated as CASSRTTNEKLFF. V is TRBV19 and J is TRBJ1-4; no definite D call. This CDR3 comprises 13 residues. V was clipped by 6 bases and J by 0 bases, with 5 bases between them. The germline V gene encodes CDR1 LNHDA and CDR2 SQIVND (reference sequence).

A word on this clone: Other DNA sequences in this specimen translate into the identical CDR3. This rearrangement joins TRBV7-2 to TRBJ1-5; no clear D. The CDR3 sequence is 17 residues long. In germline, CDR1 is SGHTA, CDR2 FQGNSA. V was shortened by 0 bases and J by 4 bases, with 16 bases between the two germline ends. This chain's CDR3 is CASSLAPGGVSNQPQHF. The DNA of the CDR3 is TGTGCCAGCAGCTTAGCTCCCGGCGGGGTGAGTAATCAGCCCCAGCATTTT.

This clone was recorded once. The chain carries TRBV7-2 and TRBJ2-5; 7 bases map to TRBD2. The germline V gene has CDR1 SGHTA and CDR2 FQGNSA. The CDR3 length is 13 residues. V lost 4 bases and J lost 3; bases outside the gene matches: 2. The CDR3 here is CASSSGLEETQYF. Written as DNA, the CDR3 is TGTGCCAGCAGCTCAGGACTAGAAGAGACCCAGTACTTC.

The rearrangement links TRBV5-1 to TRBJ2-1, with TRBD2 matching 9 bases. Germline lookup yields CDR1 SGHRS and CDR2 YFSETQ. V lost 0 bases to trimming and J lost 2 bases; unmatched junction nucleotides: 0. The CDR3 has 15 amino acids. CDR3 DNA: TGCGCCAGCAGCTTGGTAGCGGGGGCCTACAATGAGCAGTTCTTC. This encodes CASSLVAGAYNEQFF.

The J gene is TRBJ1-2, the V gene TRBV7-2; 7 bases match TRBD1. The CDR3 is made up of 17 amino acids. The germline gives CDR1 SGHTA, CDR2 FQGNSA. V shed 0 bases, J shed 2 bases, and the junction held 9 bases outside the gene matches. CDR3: CASSLAPGGGGNYGYTF. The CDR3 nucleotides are TGTGCCAGCAGCTTAGCGCCGGGAGGGGGCGGCAACTATGGCTACACCTTC.

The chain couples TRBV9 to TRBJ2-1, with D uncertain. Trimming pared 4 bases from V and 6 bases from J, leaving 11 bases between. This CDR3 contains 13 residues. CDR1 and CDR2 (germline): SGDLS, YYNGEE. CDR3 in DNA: TGTGCCAGCAGCAAGAGACACCGCAATGAGCAGTTCTTC. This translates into CASSKRHRNEQFF.

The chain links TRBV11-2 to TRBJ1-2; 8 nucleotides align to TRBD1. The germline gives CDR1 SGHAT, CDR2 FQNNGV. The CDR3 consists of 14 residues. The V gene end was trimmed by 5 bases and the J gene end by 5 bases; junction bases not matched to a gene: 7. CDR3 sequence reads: CASSQDRVGYGYTF. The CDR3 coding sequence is TGTGCCAGCAGCCAGGACAGGGTGGGTTATGGCTACACCTTC.

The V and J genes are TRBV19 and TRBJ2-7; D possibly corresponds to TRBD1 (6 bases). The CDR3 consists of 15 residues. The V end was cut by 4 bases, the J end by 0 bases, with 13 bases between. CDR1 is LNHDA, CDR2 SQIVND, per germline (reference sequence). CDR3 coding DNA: TGTGCCAGTAGTAACCGACAGGCTAGCTCCTACGAGCAGTACTTC. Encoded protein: CASSNRQASSYEQYF.

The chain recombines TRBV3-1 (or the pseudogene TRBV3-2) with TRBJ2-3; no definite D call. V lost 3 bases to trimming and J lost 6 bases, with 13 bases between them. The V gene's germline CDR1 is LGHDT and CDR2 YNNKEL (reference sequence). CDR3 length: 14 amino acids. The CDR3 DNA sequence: TGTGCCAGCAGCCAGGCAGGCCTTCGGGATACGCAGTATTTT. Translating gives CASSQAGLRDTQYF.

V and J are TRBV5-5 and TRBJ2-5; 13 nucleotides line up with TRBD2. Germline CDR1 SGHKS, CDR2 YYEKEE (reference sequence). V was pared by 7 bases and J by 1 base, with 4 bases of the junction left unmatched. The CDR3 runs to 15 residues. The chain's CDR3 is CASARLAGGQETQYF. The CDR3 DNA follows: TGTGCCAGCGCCCGACTAGCGGGGGGCCAAGAGACCCAGTACTTC.